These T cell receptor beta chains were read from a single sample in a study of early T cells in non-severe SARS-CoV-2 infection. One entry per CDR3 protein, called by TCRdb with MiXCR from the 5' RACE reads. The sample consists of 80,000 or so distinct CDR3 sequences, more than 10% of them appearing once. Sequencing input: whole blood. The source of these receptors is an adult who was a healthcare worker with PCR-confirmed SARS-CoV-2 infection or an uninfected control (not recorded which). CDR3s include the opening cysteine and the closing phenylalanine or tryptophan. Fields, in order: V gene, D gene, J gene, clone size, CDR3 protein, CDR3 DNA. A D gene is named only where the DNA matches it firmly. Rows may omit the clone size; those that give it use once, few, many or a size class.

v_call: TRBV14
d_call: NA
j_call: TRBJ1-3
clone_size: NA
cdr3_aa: CASSQEAGLPGNTIYF
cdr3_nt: TGTGCCAGCAGCCAAGAAGCCGGGCTTCCCGGAAACACCATATATTTT

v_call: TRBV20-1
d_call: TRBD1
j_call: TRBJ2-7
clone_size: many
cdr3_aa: CSAGTGGDEQYF
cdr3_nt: TGCAGTGCTGGGACAGGGGGCGACGAGCAGTACTTC

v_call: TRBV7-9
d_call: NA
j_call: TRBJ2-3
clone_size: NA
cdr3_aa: CASSSPGQGGTDTQYF
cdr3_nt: TGTGCCAGCAGCAGTCCTGGGCAGGGGGGAACAGATACGCAGTATTTT

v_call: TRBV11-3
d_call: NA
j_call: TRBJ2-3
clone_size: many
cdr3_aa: CASSPPSGASQGDTQYF
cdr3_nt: TGTGCCAGCAGCCCCCCCTCTGGCGCCTCTCAGGGAGATACGCAGTATTTT

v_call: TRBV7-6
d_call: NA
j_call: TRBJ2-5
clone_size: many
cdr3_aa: CASSLAETQYF
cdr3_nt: TGTGCCAGCAGCTTAGCAGAGACCCAGTACTTC

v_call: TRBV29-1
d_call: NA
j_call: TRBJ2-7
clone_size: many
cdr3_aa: CSVEENYEQYF
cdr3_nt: TGCAGCGTTGAAGAAAACTACGAGCAGTACTTC

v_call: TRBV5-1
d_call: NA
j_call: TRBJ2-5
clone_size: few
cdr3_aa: CASSLAVAPQETQYF
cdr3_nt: TGCGCCAGCAGCTTGGCGGTGGCCCCACAAGAGACCCAGTACTTC

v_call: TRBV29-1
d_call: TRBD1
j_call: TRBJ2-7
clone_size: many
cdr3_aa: CSVLTGGIHEQYF
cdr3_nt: TGCAGCGTCCTTACAGGGGGCATCCACGAGCAGTACTTC

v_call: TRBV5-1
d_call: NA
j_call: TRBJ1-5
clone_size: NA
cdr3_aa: CASSEGQLSNQPQHF
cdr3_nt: TGCGCCAGCAGCGAAGGACAGCTTAGCAATCAGCCCCAGCATTTT

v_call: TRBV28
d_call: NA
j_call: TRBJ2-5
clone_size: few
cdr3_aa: CASSEHFQETQYF
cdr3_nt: TGTGCCAGCAGTGAGCACTTTCAAGAGACCCAGTACTTC

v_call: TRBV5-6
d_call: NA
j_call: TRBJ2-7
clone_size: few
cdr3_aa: CASSVASEQYF
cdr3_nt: TGTGCCAGCAGCGTCGCGAGCGAGCAGTACTTC

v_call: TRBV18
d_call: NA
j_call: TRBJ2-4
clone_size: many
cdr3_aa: CASSPPEGPRNIQYF
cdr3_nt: TGTGCCAGCTCACCACCAGAGGGACCTAGGAACATTCAGTACTTC

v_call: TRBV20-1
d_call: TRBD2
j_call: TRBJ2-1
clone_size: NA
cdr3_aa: CSALAGQYNEQFF
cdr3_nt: TGCAGTGCTCTAGCGGGACAATACAATGAGCAGTTCTTC

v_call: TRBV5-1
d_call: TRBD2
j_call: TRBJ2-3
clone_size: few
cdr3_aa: CASSLTAGGPTDTQYF
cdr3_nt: TGCGCCAGCAGCTTAACAGCGGGAGGGCCGACAGATACGCAGTATTTT